These 16 T cell receptor beta chains were sequenced from one sample in a study of monozygotic twins with inflammatory bowel disease. TCRdb re-called the 5' RACE reads and gives one entry per CDR3 protein, without DNA. The specimen's table records 300,000 to 450,000 distinct CDR3 sequences. The sequenced sample was blood. The receptors stem from a human donor with ulcerative colitis or Crohn's disease, or a healthy co-twin of an affected twin (not recorded which).

The CDR3 loop is CASSLTGEIYEQYF. The chain carries TRBV11-2 and TRBJ2-7. Germline CDR1 SGHAT, CDR2 FQNNGV. The CDR3 is 14 residues long. The full variable domain, completed using reference TRBV11-2 and TRBJ2-7, is EAGVAQSPRYKIIEKRQSVAFWCNPISGHATLYWYQQILGQGPKLLIQFQNNGVVDDSQLPKDRFSAERLKGVDSTLKIQPAKLEDSAVYLCASSLTGEIYEQYFGPGTRLTVT.

V and J are TRBV14 and TRBJ2-3. Germline values: CDR1 SGHDN, CDR2 FVKESK. The CDR3 is 15 residues long. The CDR3 loop reads CASSQGSAFTDTQYF. The variable domain in full, completed from reference TRBV14 and TRBJ2-3, reads EAGVTQFPSHSVIEKGQTVTLRCDPISGHDNLYWYRRVMGKEIKFLLHFVKESKQDESGMPNNRFLAERTGGTYSTLKVQPAELEDSGVYFCASSQGSAFTDTQYFGPGTRLTVL.

The chain joins TRBV12-3 or TRBV12-4 to TRBJ2-7. The CDR3 has 12 amino acids. The CDR3 reads CASSLPGPEQYF.

The V call is TRBV7-9, the J call TRBJ1-6; without DNA, the TCRdb call of TRBD1 cannot be checked. This CDR3 comprises 14 residues. Germline assignment: CDR1 SEHNR and CDR2 FQNEAQ (reference sequence). CDR3 sequence reads: CASSSETGNSPLHF.

This chain connects TRBV15 to TRBJ2-7; TCRdb's D gene call, TRBD1, goes unchecked for lack of DNA. Germline V gene sequence: CDR1 LNHNV, CDR2 YYDKDF (reference sequence). This CDR3 region has 15 residues. CDR3 in amino acids: CATSRGETGEYEQYF.

CDR3 sequence: CASSLTRFGSVF. This chain uses TRBV11-2 with TRBJ2-7. This CDR3 has 12 amino acids. Germline V gene data show CDR1 as SGHAT and CDR2 as FQNNGV.

The chain joins TRBV7-2 to TRBJ2-3; TCRdb's D gene call, TRBD1, goes unchecked for lack of DNA. CDR3 length equals 17 residues. Germline V gives CDR1 SGHTA, CDR2 FQGNSA. CDR3 sequence reads: CASKLLYRGLSPDTQYF.

V usage is TRBV24-1 and J usage is TRBJ2-5; the TCRdb D gene call, TRBD2, has no DNA to confirm it. The CDR3 is made up of 13 amino acids. The germline CDR1 and CDR2 sequences are KGHDR and SFDVKD. The CDR3 region is CATSDLLDGAQYF.

This sequence joins TRBV7-9 and TRBJ1-2; checking the TCRdb D call of TRBD1 is not possible without DNA. The CDR3 totals 17 residues. In germline, CDR1 is SEHNR, CDR2 FQNEAQ (reference sequence). CDR3 sequence: CASSSSDRGPLNYGYTF.

The V and J genes are TRBV18 and TRBJ2-3; TCRdb returns TRBD2, unconfirmable since there is no DNA. Germline-derived CDR1 and CDR2 are KGHSH and LQKENI. CDR3 length equals 18 residues. The CDR3 spells CASSPVRDPAAWPDTQYF.

The J gene is TRBJ1-3, the V gene TRBV4-1. Germline lookup yields CDR1 MGHRA and CDR2 YSYEKL. The CDR3 contains 15 residues. This CDR3 is CASSQVRKSGNTIYF.

V and J are TRBV11-2 and TRBJ2-2. The length of the CDR3 is 16 residues. Germline V gene sequence: CDR1 SGHAT, CDR2 FQNNGV. The CDR3 spells CASSSQLTLTTGELFF. Full variable domain (remainder filled in from reference TRBV11-2 and TRBJ2-2): EAGVAQSPRYKIIEKRQSVAFWCNPISGHATLYWYQQILGQGPKLLIQFQNNGVVDDSQLPKDRFSAERLKGVDSTLKIQPAKLEDSAVYLCASSSQLTLTTGELFFGEGSRLTVL.

V usage is TRBV23-1 and J usage is TRBJ1-4. TRBV23-1 is marked as an open reading frame, function uncertain. The CDR3 sequence is 15 residues long. The CDR3 spells CASSQGSPGDEKLFF.

The rearrangement joins TRBV4-2 to TRBJ2-7; the D call from TCRdb, TRBD1, cannot be confirmed without DNA. The CDR3 spans 15 residues. In germline, CDR1 is LGHNA, CDR2 YNFKEQ. The CDR3 loop is CASSHPGTGDYEQYF.

The CDR3 spells CASPAAQDSYEQYF. The chain carries TRBV6-1 and TRBJ2-7; TCRdb gives TRBD2 as the D gene, but with no DNA this cannot be confirmed. The CDR3 runs to 14 residues. Germline V gene sequence: CDR1 MNHNS, CDR2 SASEGT.

The chain combines TRBV20-1 with TRBJ2-7; the D call from TCRdb, TRBD1, cannot be confirmed without DNA. This CDR3 has 16 residues. CDR1 DFQATT and CDR2 SNEGSKA come from the germline V gene (reference sequence). CDR3 region: CSARDTPTGASYEQYF.